The 5 T cell receptor beta chains presented below share a single source sample, sequenced in a study of CD8+ T cells in alopecia areata. As the sequencing template, cDNA was produced by extracting RNA and reverse transcribing it. Profiled with immunoSEQ multiplex PCR; TCRdb holds only in-frame clones, not every one. The sample contains approximately 40,000 clones, 45% to 70% of which appear only once. Sorting of CD4+ cells into CD25+CD127- cells was carried out for roughly 5 patients. The sample was CD4+ Tregs sorted from blood. The receptors stem from a human donor with alopecia areata.

This chain connects TRBV5-1 to TRBJ1-2, with unresolved D. CDR3 size: 14 residues. The V gene's germline CDR1 is SGHRS and CDR2 YFSETQ. Trimming shortened V by 0 bases and J by 8 bases, and 14 bases separated the two germline ends. The CDR3 DNA sequence: TGCGCCAGCAGCTTGGCCGGAACACCCGAGGGCTACACCTTC. Its translation is CASSLAGTPEGYTF.

The chain couples TRBV5-1 to TRBJ1-2; the D is unclear. V lost 4 bases and J 5 bases, leaving 12 bases between the germline ends. The CDR3 has 13 amino acids. Germline V gene sequence: CDR1 SGHRS, CDR2 YFSETQ. The CDR3 loop is CASSKGREYGYTF. CDR3 in DNA: TGCGCCAGCAGCAAAGGACGGGAATATGGCTACACCTTC.

The chain has TRBV2 and TRBJ2-5, with D maybe TRBD1 (5 bases). Germline V lookup: CDR1 SNHLY, CDR2 FYNNEI. V was shortened by 7 bases and J by 1 base, with 13 bases between the two germline ends. The CDR3 runs 14 residues. The CDR3 DNA sequence: TGTGCCAGCACCAGTAGGCAGGGCCAAGAGACCCAGTACTTC. This codes for CASTSRQGQETQYF.

V usage is TRBV11-2 and J usage is TRBJ2-3; 10 nucleotides match TRBD1. Germline values: CDR1 SGHAT, CDR2 FQNNGV. V was pared by 5 bases and J by 1 base, with 3 bases of the junction left unmatched. This CDR3 has 15 amino acids. The CDR3 spells CASSRGQGGTDTQYF. The CDR3 DNA sequence: TGTGCCAGCAGCCGCGGACAGGGGGGCACAGATACGCAGTATTTT. The full variable domain, completed using reference TRBV11-2 and TRBJ2-3, is EAGVAQSPRYKIIEKRQSVAFWCNPISGHATLYWYQQILGQGPKLLIQFQNNGVVDDSQLPKDRFSAERLKGVDSTLKIQPAKLEDSAVYLCASSRGQGGTDTQYFGPGTRLTVL.

V and J are TRBV10-3 and TRBJ2-7, with 10 bases lining up with TRBD1. J was trimmed by 4 bases and V by 3 bases; bases with no gene match: 3. The CDR3 consists of 14 residues. Germline lookup yields CDR1 ENHRY and CDR2 SYGVKD. CDR3 sequence: CAISDWTGGYEQYF. The CDR3 DNA follows: TGTGCCATCAGTGATTGGACAGGGGGGTACGAGCAGTACTTC.